This T cell receptor beta chain was observed in a study of blood T cell repertoires in COVID-19 (dated by TCRdb to 2020 to 2022). Describing the broader study: Collaborator samples came from the United States, Italy and Spain and covered acute and convalescent phases of COVID-19. Where available, HLA class I and class II types were obtained from metadata supplied by the sample provider rather than from assay-based typing. Sample metadata almost always included a de-identified subject ID, COVID-19 status, age in years and sex. Samples came from the ongoing ImmuneRACE study (first 160 participants) plus 1,254 subjects from 6 global collaborators. The dataset comprised deeply sampled blood TCRbeta repertoires from subjects exposed to, actively infected with, or recovered from COVID-19. The material from the prospective study consisted of cDNA or gDNA derived from T cells, B-cell-depleted T cells, or PBMCs. The repertoires were released in a freely available public database intended as a resource for research on the immune response to SARS-CoV-2. Study-wide findings and limitations: Clinical and demographic metadata were provided uncurated, with the amount varying by source and participant.

On this clone itself: The clone's antigen remains unknown. No base qualities exist here, and no much larger clone lies one base off it.

Whole blood was collected in K2EDTA tubes by collaborating institutions according to the institutions' own protocols. For TCRbeta analysis, collaborators shipped samples as frozen whole blood, isolated PBMCs, or DNA extracted from either of those sample types. TCRbeta CDR3 regions were amplified from genomic DNA using the immunoSEQ Assay, a bias-controlled multiplex PCR. The original methods were these. Nucleated cell counts per sample were estimated from amplification of reference gene primers within the assay. To quantify the absolute abundance of each unique TCRbeta CDR3 rearrangement, sequence reads were collapsed and filtered. For each sample, productive Simpson clonality was calculated by taking the square root of Simpson's diversity index across productive rearrangements. TCRdb holds this immuneACCESS table with in-frame rearrangements only. Some clones are missing; in checked studies, unresolved V genes explain under half, and the rest has no known cause. V and J calls and clone size are copied from that table; D and trimming were computed from the DNA. The sample profile shows under 30,000 clones; about nine tenths of them were found once. Approximately 8.3% of the sample is taken by the ten largest.

The source is a man aged 45 to 65 with active COVID-19. The specimen was peripheral blood.

The CDR3 here reads CASSQETAMNTEAFF. The DNA sequence follows: TGCGCCAGCAGCCAAGAAACAGCCATGAACACTGAAGCTTTCTTT. Recombination linked TRBV4-3 to TRBJ1-1; the D gene is not confidently resolved. CDR1 and CDR2 are drawn from the germline V gene: LGHNA, YSLEER. Trimming costs V 0 bases and J 0 bases, and their ends lie 8 bases apart. The CDR3, from cysteine to phenylalanine, totals 15 residues. Only the CDR3 region is kept as DNA, spanning 45 bases read in frame from base 1.